One and the same sample provided the 9 T cell receptor beta chains below, sequenced in a study of identical twins. TCRdb re-called the 5' RACE reads through MiXCR, storing one row per CDR3 protein. In the table there are hundreds of thousands of distinct CDR3 sequences, less than 25% of which are singletons. In addition, the sample was reused for a study of T cells expressing NK-cell markers.

The sequenced sample was CD4+ T cells sorted from blood. All receptors derive from a woman aged 18-30 years in good health.

This clonotype occurred a few times. The chain is built from TRBV20-1 and TRBJ2-3; D gene unclear. Germline CDR1 DFQATT, CDR2 SNEGSKA (reference sequence). The CDR3 has 14 residues. V was pared by 5 bases and J by 2 bases, with 14 bases between. The CDR3 region is CSAPVGRLTDTQYF. Here the CDR3 DNA reads TGCAGTGCTCCCGTCGGGCGGCTCACAGATACGCAGTATTTT.

This clonotype was picked up a small number of times. CDR3 in amino acids: CASRKGGISYEQYF. For the CDR3, the DNA is TGTGCCAGCAGGAAAGGGGGGATCTCCTACGAGCAGTACTTC. The rearrangement joins TRBV6-1 to TRBJ2-7, with D tentatively TRBD1 or TRBD2 (6 bases each). Germline CDR1 and CDR2: MNHNS and SASEGT. This CDR3 is built from 14 residues. Trimming removed 6 bases from V and 0 bases from J, with 12 bases in between.

This clonotype was found many times. The chain combines TRBV28 with TRBJ2-1; D call uncertain. V gave up 8 bases and J gave up 7 bases, with 21 bases separating them. The CDR3 is 15 amino acids. Germline V gene sequence: CDR1 MDHEN, CDR2 SYDVKM. The CDR3 coding sequence is TGTGCCAGCGCCTCAGGTCTCTATTATGGAAATGAGCAGTTCTTC. Protein sequence: CASASGLYYGNEQFF.

This clonotype was seen only a few times. This rearrangement joins TRBV15 to TRBJ2-3; 9 bases match TRBD1. The V segment lost 2 bases and the J segment 3 bases; nucleotides outside the gene matches: 12. The germline CDR1 and CDR2 sequences are LNHNV and YYDKDF (reference sequence). The CDR3 has 18 amino acids. The CDR3 spells CATSRIEAWTGETDTQYF. The CDR3 DNA is TGTGCCACCAGCAGAATTGAGGCTTGGACAGGGGAGACAGATACGCAGTATTTT.

The chain is built from TRBV2 and TRBJ2-7; D gene unclear. The CDR3 contains 13 residues. Germline CDR1 reads SNHLY; CDR2 reads FYNNEI. V was trimmed by 0 bases and J by 2 bases, leaving 5 bases between them. Written as DNA, the CDR3 is TGTGCCAGCAGTGAAGCTCAGACCTACGAGCAGTACTTC. Amino acids: CASSEAQTYEQYF.

This clonotype came up a few times. The genes are TRBV6-6 and TRBJ2-2; D is uncertain. V lost 5 bases to trimming and J lost 6 bases, with 10 bases between them. The CDR3 length is 13 residues. Germline values: CDR1 MNHNY, CDR2 SVGAGI (reference sequence). This CDR3 is CASSPPLAGELFF. CDR3 nucleotide sequence: TGTGCCAGCAGTCCCCCGCTGGCCGGGGAGCTGTTTTTT.

The DNA of the CDR3 is TGTGCTAGTGGTTTGGGGCCTAGCGGGAGGGCCGTAGAGCAGTTCTTC. Translation: CASGLGPSGRAVEQFF. J is TRBJ2-1 and V is TRBV12-5, with 12 positions matching TRBD2. The junction had 8 bases not matched to a gene; V was cut back by 1 base and J by 10 bases. Germline V CDR1 and CDR2: LGHNT, FRNRAP. The length of the CDR3 is 16 residues.

V usage is TRBV7-2 and J usage is TRBJ2-7; 7 nucleotides agree with TRBD2. The CDR3 length is 14 residues. The ends lost 5 bases at V and 3 bases at J; junction bases unmatched: 7. CDR1 SGHTA and CDR2 FQGNSA come from the germline V gene. CDR3 in amino acids: CASSAGTTVYEQYF. For the CDR3, the DNA is TGTGCCAGCAGCGCCGGGACTACCGTCTACGAGCAGTACTTC.

The V gene is TRBV9, the J gene TRBJ2-5, with D possibly TRBD1 on 5 matching bases. Germline values: CDR1 SGDLS, CDR2 YYNGEE. The CDR3 sequence is 14 residues long. Trimming took 3 bases from V and 5 from J, leaving 14 bases between them. CDR3 sequence (DNA): TGTGCCAGCAGCGCGCAGGGTGGATGGGAGACCCAGTACTTC. This gives the protein CASSAQGGWETQYF.